The next 21 T cell receptor beta chains were all read from a single sample in a study of HIV-infected patients and healthy controls. Roughly three months, about 14 weeks, into antiretroviral therapy, follow-up blood was collected. Whole blood was used without fractionation, so all unsorted peripheral T cells were included. Approximately 510 ng RNA was reverse transcribed with alpha and beta constant-region primers. Each of the alpha and beta chains got its own library through chain-specific third strand synthesis with indices. In TCRdb, the 5' RACE reads were re-called with MiXCR into one record per CDR3 protein. The data show approximately 9,300 distinct CDR3 sequences, around 5.4% seen once. Sequencing was performed on blood, taken during antiretroviral therapy. These receptors all come from an adult with HIV infection. The donor label of this sample is uncertain.

Concerning this clonotype itself: With a much larger clone just one base away, this may be a read error. J is TRBJ2-1 and V is TRBV2; tentative D call: TRBD2 (6 bases). Germline CDR1 reads SNHLY; CDR2 reads FYNNEI. V lost 10 bases and J 6 bases, leaving 19 bases between the germline ends. The CDR3 is made up of 14 amino acids. CDR3 amino acids: CATRESSTLNEQFF. CDR3 DNA sequence: TGTGCCACCCGGGAGAGCAGCACCCTCAATGAGCAGTTCTTC.

This clonotype was picked up many times. This chain joins TRBV29-1 and TRBJ1-5, with D tentatively TRBD1 (5 bases). CDR1 is SQVTM, CDR2 ANQGSEA, per germline. The CDR3 spans 12 residues. With 4 bases removed from V and 7 bases from J, the gap between germline ends came to 11 bases. DNA for the CDR3: TGCAGCGTTGGGGACCAAGACCAGCCCCAGCATTTT. It specifies CSVGDQDQPQHF.

This clonotype is labeled medium-sized. The CDR3 is CASSLDLREGPDTQYF. DNA for the CDR3: TGTGCCAGCAGCTTGGATTTGCGGGAGGGCCCAGATACGCAGTATTTT. The rearrangement links TRBV5-4 to TRBJ2-3; 9 positions agree with TRBD2. Per germline, CDR1 SGHNT and CDR2 YYREEE (reference sequence). The J segment lost 4 bases and the V segment lost 0 bases, leaving 6 bases of the junction unmatched. The CDR3 runs 16 residues.

In this sample, this clonotype turned up many times. The chain couples TRBV5-8 to TRBJ2-3; D unclear. Trimming removed 5 bases from V and 6 bases from J, with 13 bases in between. Germline V gene sequence: CDR1 SGHTS, CDR2 YDEGEE. The CDR3 spans 13 residues. The CDR3 region is CASSSGTYDTQYF. DNA of the CDR3: TGTGCCAGCAGTAGTGGTACCTACGATACGCAGTATTTT.

This clonotype was seen at least ten times. The chain employs TRBV30 and TRBJ1-2; D may be TRBD1 (5 bases). CDR3 length equals 13 residues. Per germline, CDR1 GTSNPN and CDR2 SVGIG (reference sequence). Trimming pared 3 bases from V and 5 bases from J, leaving 13 bases between. The CDR3 spells CAWSQGMTYGYTF. DNA of the CDR3: TGTGCCTGGAGCCAGGGTATGACGTATGGCTACACCTTC.

This clonotype was observed many times. The chain uses TRBV19 and TRBJ1-2; D unresolved. The CDR3 extends over 15 amino acids. The germline V gene has CDR1 LNHDA and CDR2 SQIVND (reference sequence). Between the trimmed V and J ends, which lost 9 bases and 7 bases, there was a span of 24 bases. Written as DNA, the CDR3 is TGTGCCAGCCACACCAACGAGGGCGGCGGGCGTGGCTACACCTTC. Its protein is CASHTNEGGGRGYTF.

This clonotype is termed medium-sized. This chain uses TRBV7-2 with TRBJ2-5; D remains unclear. Germline V gives CDR1 SGHTA, CDR2 FQGNSA. CDR3 length equals 12 residues. V was shortened by 4 bases and J by 4 bases, with 7 bases between the two germline ends. DNA for the CDR3: TGTGCCAGCAGCTATACACGAGAGACCCAGTACTTC. It codes for CASSYTRETQYF.

The CDR3 DNA sequence: TGTGCCAGCAAGCCAGGGGGGTACTATGGCTACACCTTC. Translation: CASKPGGYYGYTF. The gene calls are TRBV6-5 and TRBJ1-2, with 7 bases identical to TRBD1. J lost 3 bases, V lost 7 bases, and 5 bases had no gene match. This CDR3 comprises 13 residues. Germline assignment: CDR1 MNHEY and CDR2 SVGAGI.

This clonotype has a count of ten or more. The chain joins TRBV29-1 to TRBJ2-5; 9 bases are shared with TRBD2. The length of the CDR3 is 15 residues. Trimming cost V 3 bases and J 5 bases; bases outside gene matches: 10. CDR1 and CDR2 from the germline V gene are SQVTM and ANQGSEA. The DNA of the CDR3 is TGCAGCGTTGATTTTTGGCGGGGGGGCGCCGAGACCCAGTACTTC. Translated, it gives CSVDFWRGGAETQYF.

This clonotype was observed many times. The chain carries TRBV30 and TRBJ1-2, with D hard to call. V lost 3 bases, J lost 7 bases, and 12 bases lay in between. The CDR3 loop spans 12 amino acids. The V gene's germline CDR1 is GTSNPN and CDR2 SVGIG (reference sequence). The CDR3 loop is CAWSPGTLGYTF. CDR3 bases: TGTGCCTGGAGCCCTGGAACGCTTGGCTACACCTTC.

Ten or more counts support this clonotype. The V and J genes are TRBV7-2 and TRBJ2-5, with 10 bases matching TRBD2. The germline V gene has CDR1 SGHTA and CDR2 FQGNSA. CDR3 size: 18 residues. V lost 4 bases, J lost 7 bases, and 18 bases stayed unmatched. In DNA form, the CDR3 reads TGTGCCAGCAGCTCTATTAGCGGGGGGCCGGCCACCAAGGGGACCCAGTACTTC. Translated, it gives CASSSISGGPATKGTQYF.

This chain connects TRBV5-6 to TRBJ1-1, with D possibly matching TRBD1 (5 bases). With 1 base removed from V and 5 bases from J, the gap between germline ends came to 15 bases. The CDR3 length is 15 residues. Germline-derived CDR1 and CDR2 are SGHDT and YYEEEE. The CDR3 loop is CASSLPAGRGTEAFF. The CDR3 DNA reads as TGTGCCAGCAGCTTGCCGGCAGGGCGAGGGACTGAAGCTTTCTTT.

This clonotype was seen many times. The chain couples TRBV30 to TRBJ2-1, with 8 bases matching TRBD2. The junction had 13 bases not matched to a gene; V was cut back by 1 base and J by 5 bases. Looked up from germline, CDR1 is GTSNPN and CDR2 is SVGIG (reference sequence). The CDR3 is 17 amino acids. CDR3 amino acids: CAWSELGGGGPDNEQFF. DNA for the CDR3: TGTGCCTGGAGTGAGCTCGGGGGGGGGGGTCCCGACAATGAGCAGTTCTTC.

This rearrangement joins TRBV5-1 to TRBJ1-5, with D possibly matching TRBD1 (6 bases). The germline V gene has CDR1 SGHRS and CDR2 YFSETQ. Trimming shortened V by 2 bases and J by 2 bases, and 11 bases separated the two germline ends. This CDR3 contains 15 residues. The CDR3 nucleotides read TGCGCCAGCAGCTTAACAGGGTTAGGCAATCAGCCCCAGCATTTT. Translated, it gives CASSLTGLGNQPQHF.

This clonotype rates as medium-sized. This chain uses TRBV7-7 with TRBJ1-5; the D is unclear. The CDR3 totals 13 residues. Germline assignment: CDR1 SSHAT and CDR2 FNYEAQ (reference sequence). V dropped 7 bases and J dropped 6 bases, with 13 bases sitting between them. CDR3 nucleotide sequence: TGTGCCAGCACCTTCCAAGGTGGTCAGCCCCAGCATTTT. Amino acid sequence: CASTFQGGQPQHF.

By sample share, this clonotype is medium-sized. The chain employs TRBV12-3 or TRBV12-4 and TRBJ2-6, with TRBD2 as a possible D gene (5 bases). The V end lost 2 bases, the J end lost 2 bases, and 7 bases lay between the germline ends. CDR3 length: 15 residues. CDR3 sequence: CASSLRDPGANVLTF. The CDR3 DNA reads TGTGCCAGCAGTTTACGGGATCCTGGGGCCAACGTCCTGACTTTC.

This clonotype has a count of ten or more. The chain uses TRBV5-5 and TRBJ2-1; D could derive from TRBD1 or TRBD2 (5 bases each). V lost 3 bases and J lost 1, with 14 bases in between. This CDR3 region has 16 residues. Germline assignment: CDR1 SGHKS and CDR2 YYEKEE (reference sequence). CDR3 coding DNA: TGTGCCAGCAGCTACAGCTGGGACGGGTCCTACAATGAGCAGTTCTTC. It is translated as CASSYSWDGSYNEQFF.

This clonotype was found many times. This chain joins TRBV7-2 and TRBJ2-3, with TRBD2 identical over 8 bases. The CDR3 totals 13 residues. The trim removed 8 bases at V and 5 bases at J, leaving 6 bases unmatched. Per germline, CDR1 SGHTA and CDR2 FQGNSA. The CDR3 is CASCRGGGDTQYF. The CDR3, as DNA: TGTGCCAGCTGCCGGGGGGGCGGAGATACGCAGTATTTT.

The genes are TRBV4-2 and TRBJ1-2, with D unclear. Per the germline V gene, CDR1 is LGHNA and CDR2 is YNFKEQ. The CDR3 is 15 residues long. V lost 1 base and J 5 bases, leaving 14 bases between the germline ends. CDR3 loop: CASSQVETASYGYTF. In DNA, the CDR3 is TGTGCCAGCAGCCAAGTGGAGACGGCCAGTTATGGCTACACCTTC.

The table lists this clonotype with many counts. V gene TRBV20-1 combines with J gene TRBJ2-7, with 10 bases fitting TRBD2. CDR1 and CDR2 (germline): DFQATT, SNEGSKA (reference sequence). With V trimmed by 0 bases and J by 1 base, 12 bases remained unmatched. The CDR3 consists of 18 residues. CDR3 sequence reads: CSARDLGTSGAYSYEQYF. CDR3 DNA sequence: TGCAGTGCTAGAGATCTCGGTACTAGCGGGGCTTATTCCTACGAGCAGTACTTC.

This clonotype is labeled medium-sized (0.01 to 0.1%). CDR3 sequence reads: CASSPERGASTDTQYF. In DNA, the CDR3 is TGTGCCAGCAGCCCCGAGCGGGGAGCCAGCACAGATACGCAGTATTTT. The chain combines TRBV3-1 with TRBJ2-3, with TRBD2 matching 7 bases. The germline V gene has CDR1 LGHDT and CDR2 YNNKEL (reference sequence). This CDR3 region has 16 residues. V lost 4 bases, J lost 0 bases, and 7 bases stayed unmatched.